This paragraph covers one TCR beta chain sequence. There are many counts of this clonotype. What this receptor recognizes is not known. There are no base qualities to consult, and no much larger clone falls within one base. This specimen belongs to a study of T cells in Graves' hyperthyroidism and ophthalmopathy (dated 2019 in TCRdb). Describing the broader study: Peripheral blood was sampled at the time of initial diagnosis, prior to any treatment. To identify distinguishing TCR V-J signatures, a discovery cohort of roughly 100 patients was used, comprising 43 with Graves' ophthalmopathy and some 60 with stable Graves' hyperthyroidism. An independent validation cohort of around 19 hyperthyroidism patients and about 15 patients who later progressed to ophthalmopathy tested prospective prediction of ophthalmopathy. The 100 discovery patients were randomly split 7:3 into training and test sets. The study also compared thyroid tissue and blood T-cell repertoires from roughly six Graves' hyperthyroidism patients. Once sampling was done, hyperthyroidism patients were given methimazole at a starting dose of 30 mg daily, whereas ophthalmopathy patients were given high-dose intravenous methylprednisolone. The paper reports TCR Vbeta CDR3 sequencing of roughly 140 peripheral blood samples: under 45 ophthalmopathy, about 75 hyperthyroidism and 17 progressor patients. On the study overall, not on this receptor specifically: Sample size was not statistically predetermined, and blinding of investigators to group allocation was not performed. Blood samples also contained most of the expanded thyroid clonotypes (frequency above 0.001), which suggests that blood repertoires may reflect thyroid immune responses. In validation, progression to ophthalmopathy was predicted by the model with 70.59% sensitivity and roughly 76% specificity, a median of roughly six months before onset. A model built on a 13 V-J signature distinguished ophthalmopathy from stable hyperthyroidism, reaching 85% to 90% sensitivity and under 84% specificity in cross-validation and 80%/75% in testing.

Graves' hyperthyroidism was defined as stable when no progression to ophthalmopathy occurred over 18 months of follow-up. Hyperthyroidism patients were aged 18 to 65 years and newly diagnosed, with disease duration of less than 2 months. The study excluded patients with uncontrolled infections, other autoimmune diseases, pregnancy or lactation. Clinical symptoms, serum thyroxine and TRAb, thyroid ultrasound, and orbital computed tomography formed the basis for the diagnoses. Ficoll-Paque density gradient centrifugation was used to isolate PBMCs from around 10 ml of fresh peripheral blood. Trizol reagent was used to extract total RNA, and RNA quality was then checked on an Agilent 2100 Bioanalyzer. Trimming takes 6 bases from V and 3 bases from J, and the germline ends sit 8 bases apart. The cysteine opens and the phenylalanine closes a CDR3 of 13 amino acids. This entry keeps only the CDR3 DNA: 39 bases, framed from base 1.

Amplification of TCR beta CDR3 regions was carried out from RNA transcripts. The first round of RT-PCR for the TCR CDR3 was performed with the HTBI primer set and the Qiagen OneStep RT-PCR kit. Libraries were constructed in a second round of multiplex PCR, after which size selection and purification were performed. The libraries were sequenced on an Illumina HiSeq2000 using paired-end 100 bp reads. Per the authors' processing: Raw data were processed with SOAPnuke, discarding reads with adapters, uncalled bases, mean Phred below 15, or no exact constant-primer or identifier match. COPE v1.2.5 was used to merge high-quality paired reads, and clonotypes were defined as unique nucleotide sequences. MiTCR v1.1 was used to align the clonotypes against IMGT TRBV, TRBD and TRBJ reference segments. Analysis was restricted to V-J combinations with a frequency above 0.0001, which covered about 99% of repertoires. A TCS score was defined as the ratio between F50 (clonal expansion) and ExV (chaos), using BLOSUM62-based TCRdist between CDR3 peptides within each V-J. Welch's t-statistics and random forest reduced 450 to 600 V-J features to some 14, which were used in a naive Bayes classifier (R e1071). Through fastp at Q25 and MiXCR, TCRdb rebuilt clones from the public reads, retaining in-frame beta chains. Every CDR3 protein is listed once, alongside the most common genes and DNA of its rows. TCRdb assigned the V and J calls; the authors' analysis was not used. The sample table records 300,000 or so distinct CDR3 sequences; approximately 17% of these occur just once. The top ten hold roughly a third of the sample.

This receptor was taken from a man aged 25-45 years with Graves' hyperthyroidism. The source material was blood. Here the chain combines TRBV12-3 or TRBV12-4 and TRBJ2-2, with the D call tentatively TRBD1 or TRBD2, each fitting 5 bases. The nucleotides read TGTGCCAGCAGCGGGACCTACACCGGGGAGCTGTTTTTT. It translates to CASSGTYTGELFF.